This is a list of T cell receptor beta chains from one sample in a study of CD8+ T cells in alopecia areata. The method was immunoSEQ multiplex PCR; TCRdb's version includes in-frame clones alone and lacks a portion of them. Among about 190,000 clones listed, approximately 57% were seen once. The source was CD4+ T cells sorted from blood, collected at week 24, from a patient treated with tofacitinib. The receptors come from a human donor with alopecia areata. The CDR3 runs from the conserved cysteine through the conserved F or W. The D gene is left open where the match is weak. Expanded clones are given a class, and other clones once, few, many or no size at all.

abundance: NA; v_gene: TRBV7-9; d_gene: NA; j_gene: TRBJ2-3; CDR3nt: TGTGCCAGCAGCCATCCAGGACAGTCCACAGATACGCAGTATTTT; CDR3aa: CASSHPGQSTDTQYF
abundance: NA; v_gene: TRBV5-6; d_gene: TRBD1; j_gene: TRBJ1-1; CDR3nt: TGTGCCAGCAGCCCACGGGACAGGACAGCGAACACTGAAGCTTTCTTT; CDR3aa: CASSPRDRTANTEAFF
abundance: few; v_gene: TRBV25-1; d_gene: NA; j_gene: TRBJ2-5; CDR3nt: TGTGCCAGCAGTGCCATCGCATCGGAGACCCAGTACTTC; CDR3aa: CASSAIASETQYF
abundance: NA; v_gene: TRBV11-1; d_gene: NA; j_gene: TRBJ2-4; CDR3nt: TGTGCCAGCAGCCCAACGGACAGCCCCAGTCAGTACTTC; CDR3aa: CASSPTDSPSQYF
abundance: NA; v_gene: TRBV30; d_gene: NA; j_gene: TRBJ2-3; CDR3nt: TGTGCCTGGAGTAGAGAAGATACGCAGTATTTT; CDR3aa: CAWSREDTQYF
abundance: NA; v_gene: TRBV2; d_gene: NA; j_gene: TRBJ1-1; CDR3nt: TGTGCCAGGGGCGAGAACACTGAAGCTTTCTTT; CDR3aa: CARGENTEAFF
abundance: NA; v_gene: TRBV30; d_gene: NA; j_gene: TRBJ1-2; CDR3nt: TGTGCCTGGAGTGTAGGGAGAGACGGTGGCTACACCTTC; CDR3aa: CAWSVGRDGGYTF
abundance: few; v_gene: TRBV29-1; d_gene: NA; j_gene: TRBJ1-5; CDR3nt: TGCAGCGTTGGGGGGAGCAATCAGCCCCAGCATTTT; CDR3aa: CSVGGSNQPQHF
abundance: NA; v_gene: TRBV5-4; d_gene: TRBD2; j_gene: TRBJ2-3; CDR3nt: TGTGCCAGCAGCTCGACTAGCGGGGGGAGTACGCAGTATTTT; CDR3aa: CASSSTSGGSTQYF
abundance: few; v_gene: TRBV7-2; d_gene: NA; j_gene: TRBJ1-3; CDR3nt: TGTGCCAGCAGCCTCGGAGTTTTAAGCTCTGGAAACACCATATATTTT; CDR3aa: CASSLGVLSSGNTIYF
abundance: NA; v_gene: TRBV5-1; d_gene: TRBD2; j_gene: TRBJ2-3; CDR3nt: TGCGCCAGCGATTCGACTAGCACTAGCACAGATACGCAGTATTTT; CDR3aa: CASDSTSTSTDTQYF
abundance: NA; v_gene: TRBV18; d_gene: NA; j_gene: TRBJ1-5; CDR3nt: TGTGCCAGCTCACCACCGGGAGGGGGGAGCAATCAGCCCCAGCATTTT; CDR3aa: CASSPPGGGSNQPQHF
abundance: NA; v_gene: TRBV11-2; d_gene: NA; j_gene: TRBJ1-6; CDR3nt: TGTGCCAGCAGCTTGGCTTCAGATTCACCCCTCCACTTT; CDR3aa: CASSLASDSPLHF
abundance: NA; v_gene: TRBV6-5; d_gene: TRBD1; j_gene: TRBJ1-6; CDR3nt: TGTGCCAGCAGTTACGATGGACAGGGTAATTCACCCCTCCACTTT; CDR3aa: CASSYDGQGNSPLHF
abundance: NA; v_gene: TRBV15; d_gene: NA; j_gene: TRBJ2-1; CDR3nt: TGTGCAAGTAGGTCTGGCGGGGGCGAGAATGAGCAGTTCTTC; CDR3aa: CASRSGGGENEQFF
abundance: NA; v_gene: TRBV4-3; d_gene: TRBD2; j_gene: TRBJ2-3; CDR3nt: TGCGCCAGCAGCCGGCTAGCGGGAGGCACAGATACGCAGTATTTT; CDR3aa: CASSRLAGGTDTQYF
abundance: NA; v_gene: TRBV27; d_gene: TRBD1; j_gene: TRBJ1-5; CDR3nt: TGTGCCAGCAGTCCCAGGACAGGGGACAATCAGCCCCAGCATTTT; CDR3aa: CASSPRTGDNQPQHF
abundance: NA; v_gene: TRBV11-2; d_gene: NA; j_gene: TRBJ1-4; CDR3nt: TGTGCCAGCAGCTTAGGACTACGAGAAAAACTGTTTTTT; CDR3aa: CASSLGLREKLFF
abundance: few; v_gene: TRBV11-1; d_gene: NA; j_gene: TRBJ1-2; CDR3nt: TGTGCCAGCAGCTTAGACGGTGCGGGACGGCTCTTCATACAATATGGCTACACCTTC; CDR3aa: CASSLDGAGRLFIQYGYTF
abundance: NA; v_gene: TRBV15; d_gene: TRBD2; j_gene: TRBJ2-1; CDR3nt: TGTGCCACCAGCAGTAGCGGGGGGTACTCCTACAATGAGCAGTTCTTC; CDR3aa: CATSSSGGYSYNEQFF
abundance: few; v_gene: TRBV19; d_gene: NA; j_gene: TRBJ2-6; CDR3nt: TGTGCCAGTACCGAATTCGTATCTGGGGCCAACGTCCTGACTTTC; CDR3aa: CASTEFVSGANVLTF
abundance: few; v_gene: TRBV6-6; d_gene: NA; j_gene: TRBJ1-2; CDR3nt: TGTGCCAGCAGGGTGGACTATGGCTACACCTTC; CDR3aa: CASRVDYGYTF
abundance: NA; v_gene: TRBV30; d_gene: TRBD1; j_gene: TRBJ1-5; CDR3nt: TGTGCCTGGAGCCCCGGGACAGCAAATAATCAGCCCCAGCATTTT; CDR3aa: CAWSPGTANNQPQHF
abundance: NA; v_gene: TRBV27; d_gene: NA; j_gene: TRBJ1-6; CDR3nt: TGTGCCAGCAGTTTTTCGGTACTGAACAGGGTCCCAAATTCACCCCTCCACTTT; CDR3aa: CASSFSVLNRVPNSPLHF
abundance: few; v_gene: TRBV4-3; d_gene: TRBD1; j_gene: TRBJ2-7; CDR3nt: TGCGCCAGCAGCCAGGATGGACAGGGTAACGAGCAGTACTTC; CDR3aa: CASSQDGQGNEQYF
abundance: NA; v_gene: TRBV27; d_gene: TRBD1; j_gene: TRBJ1-1; CDR3nt: TGTGCCAGTAAGGGACAGGCCTCTTTGAACACTGAAGCTTTCTTT; CDR3aa: CASKGQASLNTEAFF
abundance: NA; v_gene: TRBV7-2; d_gene: TRBD2; j_gene: TRBJ2-5; CDR3nt: TGTGCCAGCAGCTTTGGACTAGCGGGGGTAGAGACCCAGTACTTC; CDR3aa: CASSFGLAGVETQYF
abundance: NA; v_gene: TRBV5-1; d_gene: NA; j_gene: TRBJ2-5; CDR3nt: TGCGCCAGCAGCTTGGGGCGGAAACAAGAGACCCAGTACTTC; CDR3aa: CASSLGRKQETQYF
abundance: NA; v_gene: TRBV11-2; d_gene: TRBD2; j_gene: TRBJ2-3; CDR3nt: TGTGCCAGCAGCTTCACTAGCGGAGATACGCAGTATTTT; CDR3aa: CASSFTSGDTQYF
abundance: NA; v_gene: TRBV25-1; d_gene: NA; j_gene: TRBJ2-7; CDR3nt: TGTGCCAGCAGTGGCTACCGACAGGACACCTACGAGCAGTACTTC; CDR3aa: CASSGYRQDTYEQYF